This T cell receptor beta chain emerged from a study of a mutant IDH1 vaccine in newly diagnosed glioma. Assay used: immunoSEQ multiplex PCR; TCRdb lists only in-frame clones, some missing. The sample holds 75,000 to 100,000 clones; 70% to 90% are singletons and the top ten take 0.5% to 0.6%. Time point given: baseline, week 1 (first vaccination visit). Treatment specified: pre-vaccination baseline after standard-of-care therapy. V gave up 6 bases and J gave up 5 bases; unmatched junction bases: 13. Germline CDR1 is SGHAT and CDR2 is FQNNGV. This CDR3 is 15 amino acids long. This sample comprised PBMCs, obtained from a glioma patient treated with radiotherapy, temozolomide or both. This sequence joins TRBV11-2 and TRBJ2-7, with 7 bases that match TRBD2. The TCR sequence derives from a woman aged 45-59 years with glioma. CDR3 coding DNA: TGTGCCAGCAGGTCCCCCGCGGCAGGGAGGGACGAGCAGTACTTC. This gives the protein CASRSPAAGRDEQYF.